These 13 T cell receptor beta chains originate from one sample sequenced in a study of cytomegalovirus exposure and HLA in healthy donors. The study ran its PCR with 60 Vbeta and 13 Jbeta primers. Only in-frame clones appear in the TCRdb table, and some are missing; sequencing was by immunoSEQ multiplex PCR. The sample consists of over 100,000 clones, roughly 80% of them appearing once. Material: PBMCs. These receptors were collected from a man between 35 and 55 years old in good health and CMV-seronegative.

The chain uses TRBV28 and TRBJ1-6; perhaps TRBD1 as D (6 bases). From germline, CDR1 is MDHEN and CDR2 SYDVKM. The V end lost 5 bases, the J end lost 7 bases, and 15 bases lay between the germline ends. The CDR3 loop spans 15 amino acids. Here the CDR3 reads CASSPGAGVNSPLHF. CDR3 DNA sequence: TGTGCCAGCAGTCCAGGGGCAGGGGTCAATTCACCCCTCCACTTT.

In this sample, this clone turned up once. This chain joins TRBV5-4 and TRBJ1-6; 7 bases map to TRBD1. The length of the CDR3 is 15 residues. Germline lookup yields CDR1 SGHNT and CDR2 YYREEE (reference sequence). Trimming cost V 3 bases and J 8 bases; bases outside gene matches: 8. The CDR3 DNA reads as TGTGCCAGCAGCTGGGACAGATACGAGGATTCACCCCTCCACTTT. Translating it yields CASSWDRYEDSPLHF.

The J gene is TRBJ1-5, the V gene TRBV10-3, with TRBD1 as a possible D gene (5 bases). The length of the CDR3 is 15 residues. Germline lookup yields CDR1 ENHRY and CDR2 SYGVKD. The ends were cut back, 0 bases at V and 6 bases at J, with 12 bases in the middle. CDR3 nucleotides: TGTGCCATCAGTGAGTCTCTGGGGCAGGGTCAGCCCCAGCATTTT. This gives the protein CAISESLGQGQPQHF.

CDR3 sequence (DNA): TGTGCCAGCAGCTTCCAAAGACTAGCGGGGGCAGGCGAGCAGTACTTC. Translation gives CASSFQRLAGAGEQYF. J is TRBJ2-7 and V is TRBV7-2, with 12 bases matching TRBD2. V lost 3 bases and J lost 6; bases outside the gene matches: 9. The CDR3 consists of 16 residues. Germline CDR1 SGHTA, CDR2 FQGNSA.

The chain couples TRBV7-2 to TRBJ1-1; 8 bases are shared with TRBD1. The CDR3 length is 15 residues. The V gene end was trimmed by 4 bases and the J gene end by 1 base; junction bases not matched to a gene: 5. CDR1 is SGHTA, CDR2 FQGNSA, per germline. In DNA, the CDR3 is TGTGCCAGCAGCTCCCCGACAGGGGCGAACACTGAAGCTTTCTTT. Protein: CASSSPTGANTEAFF.

This chain links TRBV5-1 with TRBJ1-5; the D gene is possibly TRBD1 (6 bases). This CDR3 contains 15 residues. Trimming removed 0 bases from V and 3 bases from J, with 10 bases in between. The germline V gene encodes CDR1 SGHRS and CDR2 YFSETQ. CDR3 sequence reads: CASSLGGQTNQPQHF. In nucleotides, the CDR3 is TGCGCCAGCAGCTTGGGGGGGCAAACCAATCAGCCCCAGCATTTT.

The chain uses TRBV5-6 and TRBJ1-5; 7 bases line up with TRBD1. V was pared by 1 base and J by 0 bases, with 4 bases of the junction left unmatched. Germline CDR1 SGHDT, CDR2 YYEEEE. CDR3 length: 16 residues. The CDR3 DNA is TGTGCCAGCAGCTTGTTAACAGGGGATAGCAATCAGCCCCAGCATTTT. It codes for CASSLLTGDSNQPQHF. The full variable domain, with the rest looked up from reference TRBV5-6 and TRBJ1-5, is DAGVTQSPTHLIKTRGQQVTLRCSPKSGHDTVSWYQQALGQGPQFIFQYYEEEERQRGNFPDRFSGHQFPNYSSELNVNALLLGDSALYLCASSLLTGDSNQPQHFGDGTRLSIL.

For this clone: The junction shows a germline mismatch at one end, possibly a read error. This chain links TRBV7-9 with TRBJ2-6; D unclear. The CDR3 contains 16 residues. Germline loops: CDR1 SEHNR, CDR2 FQNEAQ (reference sequence). The CDR3 region is CSSSSVETPGANVLTF. In DNA form, the CDR3 reads TGTTCCAGCAGCTCCGTGGAGACCCCTGGGGCCAACGTCCTGACTTTC.

This clone has a handful of counts. This chain uses TRBV28 with TRBJ2-4; 9 bases fit TRBD1. Trimming removed 6 bases from V and 3 bases from J; junction bases left unmatched: 0. The CDR3 runs to 13 residues. The germline V gene encodes CDR1 MDHEN and CDR2 SYDVKM. This CDR3 reads CASRTGGKNIQYF. The CDR3 region has the DNA TGTGCCAGCAGGACAGGGGGCAAAAACATTCAGTACTTC.

The chain links TRBV9 to TRBJ1-2; D may be TRBD1 (5 bases). This CDR3 contains 19 residues. Germline V lookup: CDR1 SGDLS, CDR2 YYNGEE. Trimming took off 0 bases at V and 4 bases at J, with 25 bases between the two ends. The DNA for the CDR3 is TGTGCCAGCAGCGTAGAGGGTCCTAGGGCAGAAGGACACCCCTATGGCTACACCTTC. The encoded protein is CASSVEGPRAEGHPYGYTF.

V is TRBV4-3 and J is TRBJ2-7; D might be TRBD1 (6 bases). The CDR3 runs to 15 residues. Germline V gives CDR1 LGHNA, CDR2 YSLEER. Trimming took off 0 bases at V and 6 bases at J, with 15 bases between the two ends. CDR3 region: CASSQDQGPPGEQYF. CDR3 DNA sequence: TGCGCCAGCAGCCAAGATCAGGGGCCTCCGGGCGAGCAGTACTTC.

This clone was counted once. This chain joins TRBV11-2 and TRBJ2-7; D not resolved. The V and J ends lost 1 base and 6 bases respectively, with 7 bases between them. The CDR3 totals 12 residues. The germline CDR1 and CDR2 sequences are SGHAT and FQNNGV. CDR3 bases: TGTGCCAGCAGCTTAGGGCTCCGCGAGCAGTACTTC. This gives the protein CASSLGLREQYF. Full variable domain (rest looked up from reference TRBV11-2 and TRBJ2-7): EAGVAQSPRYKIIEKRQSVAFWCNPISGHATLYWYQQILGQGPKLLIQFQNNGVVDDSQLPKDRFSAERLKGVDSTLKIQPAKLEDSAVYLCASSLGLREQYFGPGTRLTVT.

This clone showed up just once. The CDR3 nucleotides are TGCAGCGTTGAAGGGAGACAGGGGATCAAGACCCAGTACTTC. This codes for CSVEGRQGIKTQYF. J is TRBJ2-5 and V is TRBV29-1; 8 positions agree with TRBD1. CDR3 length: 14 amino acids. Trimming removed 1 base from V and 6 bases from J; junction bases left unmatched: 7. Germline loops: CDR1 SQVTM, CDR2 ANQGSEA.